Presented here are 27 T cell receptor beta chains from one specimen sequenced in a study of blood T cell repertoires in COVID-19. Libraries were prepared by immunoSEQ multiplex PCR; TCRdb keeps only in-frame clonotypes and omits some of them. Here the sample spans 60,000 to 65,000 clones, 60% to 85% being singletons. Specimen: peripheral blood. Receptor source: a human donor in a cohort sampled during active COVID-19.

The CDR3 loop reads CASSYSGQGVGEKLFF. The DNA of the CDR3 is TGTGCCAGCAGTTACTCGGGACAGGGGGTTGGGGAAAAACTGTTTTTT. The chain has TRBV6-6 and TRBJ1-4; 11 nucleotides agree with TRBD1. The CDR3 length is 16 residues. Germline V gene lookup returns CDR1 MNHNY and CDR2 SVGAGI (reference sequence). V was pared by 0 bases and J by 8 bases, with 5 bases of the junction left unmatched.

This sequence joins TRBV12-5 and TRBJ2-2; TRBD2 might be the D (6 bases). V was shortened by 6 bases and J by 2 bases, with 13 bases between the two germline ends. The germline CDR1 and CDR2 sequences are LGHNT and FRNRAP. The CDR3 covers 15 residues. The CDR3 is CASGPGTANTGELFF. The CDR3 nucleotides read TGTGCTAGTGGCCCTGGGACTGCCAACACCGGGGAGCTGTTTTTT.

The rearrangement joins TRBV6-6 to TRBJ2-1, with 13 bases fitting TRBD2. Per the germline V gene, CDR1 is MNHNY and CDR2 is SVGAGI (reference sequence). CDR3 length equals 15 residues. The V gene end was trimmed by 5 bases and the J gene end by 5 bases; junction bases not matched to a gene: 3. DNA of the CDR3: TGTGCCAGCAGTGCCGGACTAGCGGGAGACAATGAGCAGTTCTTC. Protein: CASSAGLAGDNEQFF.

This chain connects TRBV7-2 to TRBJ2-2; 15 bases are shared with TRBD2. The CDR3 is 17 residues long. Trimming removed 2 bases from V and 5 bases from J; junction bases left unmatched: 3. Looked up from germline, CDR1 is SGHTA and CDR2 is FQGNSA. Here the CDR3 reads CASSLIGLAGGTGELFF. CDR3 DNA sequence: TGTGCCAGCAGCTTAATAGGACTAGCGGGAGGGACCGGGGAGCTGTTTTTT.

The chain recombines TRBV9 with TRBJ1-1; tentatively, D is TRBD1 (5 bases). Germline lookup yields CDR1 SGDLS and CDR2 YYNGEE. This CDR3 contains 15 residues. V shed 3 bases and J shed 1 base, with 13 bases lying between them. The CDR3 coding sequence is TGTGCCAGCAGCGCGGGAGGGGTTCGGAACACTGAAGCTTTCTTT. Encoded protein: CASSAGGVRNTEAFF. Filled out from reference TRBV9 and TRBJ1-1, the complete variable domain reads DSGVTQTPKHLITATGQRVTLRCSPRSGDLSVYWYQQSLDQGLQFLIQYYNGEERAKGNILERFSAQQFPDLHSELNLSSLELGDSALYFCASSAGGVRNTEAFFGQGTRLTVV.

This chain joins TRBV7-2 and TRBJ2-3; 11 bases map to TRBD1. The V gene end was trimmed by 4 bases and the J gene end by 1 base; junction bases not matched to a gene: 1. Germline V lookup: CDR1 SGHTA, CDR2 FQGNSA. There are 15 residues in the CDR3. The CDR3 coding sequence is TGTGCCAGCAGCTGGACAGGGGGCCGCACAGATACGCAGTATTTT. This translates into CASSWTGGRTDTQYF.

The V and J genes are TRBV16 and TRBJ1-3; D unclear. Between the trimmed V and J ends, which lost 4 bases and 4 bases, there was a span of 17 bases. Per germline, CDR1 KGHSY and CDR2 FQNENV. The CDR3 has 16 residues. The CDR3 here is CASSPTHPRGGNTIYF. The CDR3, as DNA: TGTGCCAGCAGCCCCACGCACCCCCGGGGAGGAAACACCATATATTTT.

The rearrangement uses TRBV5-5 and TRBJ2-5, with TRBD2 identical over 9 bases. V was pared by 0 bases and J by 1 base, with 1 base of the junction left unmatched. Germline V gene lookup returns CDR1 SGHKS and CDR2 YYEKEE (reference sequence). The CDR3 loop spans 15 amino acids. The CDR3 protein is CASSLGGGAQETQYF. Here the CDR3 DNA reads TGTGCCAGCAGCTTGGGCGGGGGGGCCCAAGAGACCCAGTACTTC.

J is TRBJ2-3 and V is TRBV7-2, with D hard to call. The V and J ends lost 7 bases and 2 bases respectively, with 10 bases between them. The CDR3 has 13 amino acids. Germline V CDR1 and CDR2: SGHTA, FQGNSA. CDR3 sequence (DNA): TGTGCCAGCAATTCCTTTTCCACAGATACGCAGTATTTT. This sequence encodes CASNSFSTDTQYF.

Comment on this clone: The junction shows a germline mismatch at one end, possibly a read error. The V and J genes are TRBV7-2 and TRBJ1-1; the match to TRBD1 covers 7 bases. The CDR3 runs to 15 residues. Germline CDR1 reads SGHTA; CDR2 reads FQGNSA. The CDR3 sequence is CASSVTGATNIEAFF. The CDR3 DNA reads as TGTGCCAGCAGCGTAACAGGGGCTACGAACATTGAAGCTTTCTTT. Looking up the rest from reference TRBV7-2 and TRBJ1-1 gives the full variable domain: GAGVSQSPSNKVTEKGKDVELRCDPISGHTALYWYRQSLGQGLEFLIYFQGNSAPDKSGLPSDRFSAERTGGSVSTLTIQRTQQEDSAVYLCASSVTGATNIEAFFGQGTRLTVV.

J is TRBJ1-2 and V is TRBV29-1; no reliable D call. Germline V gene sequence: CDR1 SQVTM, CDR2 ANQGSEA. V lost 3 bases and J 10 bases, leaving 9 bases between the germline ends. This CDR3 comprises 10 residues. In nucleotides, the CDR3 is TGCAGCGTTGAGGAGAGCGCCTACACCTTC. Translation: CSVEESAYTF.

The chain uses TRBV6-1 and TRBJ1-5; D not resolved. The CDR3 has 14 amino acids. The V end was cut by 1 base, the J end by 9 bases, with 13 bases between. Germline lookup yields CDR1 MNHNS and CDR2 SASEGT. CDR3 amino acids: CASSEVSIGRPQHF. The DNA for the CDR3 is TGTGCCAGCAGTGAAGTGAGCATAGGGAGGCCCCAGCATTTT.

The table lists this clone with a few counts. The chain employs TRBV7-6 and TRBJ2-7; TRBD1 aligns across 12 bases. The CDR3 totals 15 residues. V shed 1 base, J shed 6 bases, and the junction held 4 bases outside the gene matches. Germline V gene sequence: CDR1 SGHVS, CDR2 FNYEAQ. This CDR3 reads CASSLGDRGQGEQYF. The CDR3 DNA follows: TGTGCCAGCAGCTTAGGGGACAGGGGGCAGGGCGAGCAGTACTTC.

The rearrangement links TRBV2 to TRBJ2-5; no firm D call. The V end was cut by 2 bases, the J end by 3 bases, with 10 bases between. Looked up from germline, CDR1 is SNHLY and CDR2 is FYNNEI. This CDR3 is 14 amino acids long. CDR3 protein: CASSELGEEETQYF. CDR3 coding DNA: TGTGCCAGCAGTGAATTAGGAGAAGAAGAGACCCAGTACTTC.

The V gene is TRBV13, the J gene TRBJ1-1; 8 bases fit TRBD1. After removal of 5 bases from V and 1 base from J, the junction contained 6 bases not matched to a gene. The V gene's germline CDR1 is PRHDT and CDR2 FYEKMQ (reference sequence). CDR3 length equals 15 residues. CDR3: CASSRGQGWNTEAFF. For the CDR3, the DNA is TGTGCCAGCAGCCGAGGACAGGGATGGAACACTGAAGCTTTCTTT.

The chain carries TRBV7-9 and TRBJ2-7; 11 bases line up with TRBD2. The V gene end was trimmed by 1 base and the J gene end by 4 bases; junction bases not matched to a gene: 6. The V gene's germline CDR1 is SEHNR and CDR2 FQNEAQ (reference sequence). The CDR3 has 16 amino acids. CDR3 protein: CASSLGRGLAAYEQYF. CDR3 coding DNA: TGTGCCAGCAGCTTAGGGCGGGGACTAGCGGCGTACGAGCAGTACTTC.

The chain couples TRBV27 to TRBJ2-1; possibly TRBD2 for D (5 bases). The germline V and J ends were trimmed by 3 bases and 0 bases, with 12 bases remaining between them. CDR1 is MNHEY and CDR2 is SMNVEV in the germline V gene (reference sequence). The CDR3 is 16 residues long. As DNA, the CDR3 is TGTGCCAGCAGTTTTTCCGGGGTCAGCTCCTACAATGAGCAGTTCTTC. Translating gives CASSFSGVSSYNEQFF.

The chain recombines TRBV25-1 with TRBJ2-5; 7 bases line up with TRBD1. CDR3 length: 14 amino acids. Trimming took 8 bases from V and 2 from J; bases not matched to a gene: 8. Germline CDR1 is MGHDK and CDR2 is SYGVNS. CDR3 amino acids: CASSRAGGQETQYF. CDR3 nucleotides: TGTGCCAGCTCTCGGGCAGGGGGACAAGAGACCCAGTACTTC.

This chain joins TRBV5-4 and TRBJ1-2; 7 bases agree with TRBD1. CDR3 length: 15 residues. The V gene end was trimmed by 0 bases and the J gene end by 1 base; junction bases not matched to a gene: 3. Per the germline V gene, CDR1 is SGHNT and CDR2 is YYREEE (reference sequence). The CDR3 spells CASSLGQGGNYGYTF. In DNA, the CDR3 is TGTGCCAGCAGCTTGGGACAGGGAGGTAACTATGGCTACACCTTC.

This clone has just one count. The chain is built from TRBV5-4 and TRBJ1-1; 8 bases agree with TRBD1. The CDR3 totals 15 residues. With 1 base clipped from V and 6 bases from J, the junction kept 8 bases outside the gene matches. Germline V gene sequence: CDR1 SGHNT, CDR2 YYREEE (reference sequence). As DNA, the CDR3 is TGTGCCAGCAGCTTGCAATCCGGGACAGGAGCTGAAGCTTTCTTT. As protein: CASSLQSGTGAEAFF.

The chain recombines TRBV11-2 with TRBJ1-1; no firm D call. CDR1 SGHAT and CDR2 FQNNGV come from the germline V gene. The CDR3 is 15 amino acids. With 5 bases removed from V and 0 bases from J, the gap between germline ends came to 13 bases. Here the CDR3 DNA reads TGTGCCAGCAGCCATAGTGCCGGGGTGAACACTGAAGCTTTCTTT. Amino acid sequence: CASSHSAGVNTEAFF. The complete variable domain, with remaining parts taken from reference TRBV11-2 and TRBJ1-1, reads EAGVAQSPRYKIIEKRQSVAFWCNPISGHATLYWYQQILGQGPKLLIQFQNNGVVDDSQLPKDRFSAERLKGVDSTLKIQPAKLEDSAVYLCASSHSAGVNTEAFFGQGTRLTVV.

The chain joins TRBV19 to TRBJ1-1; 7 bases fit TRBD1. V lost 3 bases to trimming and J lost 11 bases; unmatched junction nucleotides: 6. From germline, CDR1 is LNHDA and CDR2 SQIVND (reference sequence). This CDR3 region has 12 residues. CDR3 region: CASSMPSTGAFF. For the CDR3, the DNA is TGTGCCAGTAGTATGCCCTCGACAGGGGCTTTCTTT.

The chain carries TRBV12-3 or TRBV12-4 and TRBJ1-2; tentatively, D is TRBD1 (6 bases). This CDR3 region has 12 residues. V was cut by 2 bases and J by 9 bases, with 10 bases left in between. The CDR3 loop reads CASSLNGGSYTF. As DNA, the CDR3 is TGTGCCAGCAGTTTAAATGGGGGCAGCTACACCTTC.

The V and J genes are TRBV2 and TRBJ1-5; D gene uncertain. The CDR3 covers 13 residues. With 4 bases removed from V and 5 bases from J, the gap between germline ends came to 9 bases. Germline CDR1 and CDR2: SNHLY and FYNNEI. The CDR3 here is CASSAGSYQPQHF. The CDR3 bases are TGTGCCAGCAGTGCCGGGAGCTATCAGCCCCAGCATTTT.

The genes are TRBV9 and TRBJ1-1; TRBD1 matches 7 bases. CDR1 and CDR2 (germline): SGDLS, YYNGEE. The V and J ends lost 2 bases and 3 bases, in that order; junction bases with no gene match: 7. The CDR3 has 15 residues. The CDR3 sequence is CASSVSGTADTEAFF. The DNA for the CDR3 is TGTGCCAGCAGCGTGTCCGGGACAGCAGACACTGAAGCTTTCTTT.

This clone has only a few counts. The J gene is TRBJ1-1, the V gene TRBV6-5; D is uncertain. Deletions cut 2 bases from V and 4 bases from J, with 11 bases between. The germline gives CDR1 MNHEY, CDR2 SVGAGI. The CDR3 loop spans 14 amino acids. This CDR3 reads CASSYASRSTEAFF. DNA for the CDR3: TGTGCCAGCAGTTACGCTTCGAGGAGCACTGAAGCTTTCTTT.

This clone appeared a few times. V gene TRBV19 combines with J gene TRBJ2-1, with 8 positions matching TRBD2. This CDR3 spans 17 amino acids. Germline V gene sequence: CDR1 LNHDA, CDR2 SQIVND (reference sequence). Germline trimming cut 1 base from V and 7 bases from J; bases unmatched to any gene: 12. The CDR3 bases are TGTGCCAGTAGTATAGTAAGAGGACTAGCTCCGGGAAATGAGCAGTTCTTC. This sequence encodes CASSIVRGLAPGNEQFF.